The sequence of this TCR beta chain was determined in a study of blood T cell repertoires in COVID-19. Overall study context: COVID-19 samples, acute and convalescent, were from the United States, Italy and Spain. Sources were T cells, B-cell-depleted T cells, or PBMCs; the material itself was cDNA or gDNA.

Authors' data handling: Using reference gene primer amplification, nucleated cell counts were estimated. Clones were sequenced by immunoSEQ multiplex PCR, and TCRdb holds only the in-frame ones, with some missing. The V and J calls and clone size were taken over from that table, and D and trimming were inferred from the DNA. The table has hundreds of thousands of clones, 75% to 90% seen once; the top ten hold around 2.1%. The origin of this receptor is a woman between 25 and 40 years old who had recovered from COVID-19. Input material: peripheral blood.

CDR3 in DNA: TGTGCCAGCAGCTTATTGGTCGGGGGGCAAGAGACCCAGTACTTC. Translating gives CASSLLVGGQETQYF. The chain recombines TRBV11-2 with TRBJ2-5, with 7 bases matching TRBD2. The germline CDR1 and CDR2 sequences are SGHAT and FQNNGV. The CDR3 has 15 residues. J lost 2 bases, V lost 2 bases, and 5 bases had no gene match.